The 10 T cell receptor beta chains listed next were all sequenced from one sample in a study of shared T cell receptors in the human thymus. The method was immunoSEQ multiplex PCR; TCRdb's version includes in-frame clones alone and lacks a portion of them. The top ten hold more than 0.009% of the sample, which has hundreds of thousands of clones, 70% to 90% seen once. This sample also belongs to another study, concerning human thymus T cells.

Material for sequencing was thymocytes. The receptors originated from a boy under two years old with a congenital heart defect.

The chain uses TRBV9 and TRBJ2-5; TRBD1 matches at 8 bases. The CDR3 loop spans 16 amino acids. V trimming: 4 bases; J trimming: 5 bases; junction bases outside the gene matches: 13. Germline CDR1 SGDLS, CDR2 YYNGEE. This chain's CDR3 is CASSNVTRGLAETQYF. The CDR3 coding sequence is TGTGCCAGCAGCAATGTCACCAGGGGGCTGGCGGAGACCCAGTACTTC.

J is TRBJ1-2 and V is TRBV7-9; D possibly corresponds to TRBD1 (5 bases). CDR1 is SEHNR, CDR2 FQNEAQ, per germline (reference sequence). This CDR3 contains 19 residues. V was pared by 2 bases and J by 3 bases, with 25 bases between. DNA of the CDR3: TGTGCCAGCAGCTTATACTCAAACCGGGACTCCCCCGGAGACTATGGCTACACCTTC. Its translation: CASSLYSNRDSPGDYGYTF. Filled out from reference TRBV7-9 and TRBJ1-2, the complete variable domain reads DTGVSQNPRHKITKRGQNVTFRCDPISEHNRLYWYRQTLGQGPEFLTYFQNEAQLEKSRLLSDRFSAERPKGSFSTLEIQRTEQGDSAMYLCASSLYSNRDSPGDYGYTFGSGTRLTVV.

The rearrangement links TRBV5-1 to TRBJ2-3; TRBD1 might be the D (6 bases). The V gene's germline CDR1 is SGHRS and CDR2 YFSETQ. V lost 0 bases and J lost 3, with 11 bases in between. The CDR3 has 15 residues. CDR3 residues: CASSLADRSTDTQYF. The CDR3 coding sequence is TGCGCCAGCAGCTTGGCGGACAGATCTACAGATACGCAGTATTTT.

The chain is built from TRBV2 and TRBJ2-7, with 7 bases aligning to TRBD1. The CDR3 contains 13 residues. The germline V gene encodes CDR1 SNHLY and CDR2 FYNNEI. Losses at the gene ends were 4 bases for V and 4 bases for J; bases not matched to a gene: 4. CDR3 nucleotides: TGTGCCAGCAGTGGGGACAGTTCTTACGAGCAGTACTTC. Residues: CASSGDSSYEQYF.

On this clone itself: A read error may produce the germline difference seen at one junction end. Different DNA sequences within this sample yield the same CDR3. The rearrangement links TRBV7-9 to TRBJ1-6, with no clear D. Germline-derived CDR1 and CDR2 are SEHNR and FQNEAQ (reference sequence). The length of the CDR3 is 14 residues. CDR3 sequence: CASSLGVRNSPLHF. The CDR3 DNA is TGTGCCAGCAGCTTAGGGGTCAGGAATTCCCCCCTCCACTTT.

The genes are TRBV13 and TRBJ1-2, with 7 positions matching TRBD1. The V and J ends lost 4 bases and 4 bases, in that order; junction bases with no gene match: 15. Germline CDR1 and CDR2: PRHDT and FYEKMQ (reference sequence). This CDR3 has 17 residues. The CDR3 loop reads CASSSIGPGTAPYGYTF. Here the CDR3 DNA reads TGTGCCAGCAGCTCAATCGGCCCCGGGACAGCCCCCTATGGCTACACCTTC.

The genes are TRBV27 and TRBJ2-5, with 7 bases lining up with TRBD1. The CDR3 is made up of 14 amino acids. The germline V gene encodes CDR1 MNHEY and CDR2 SMNVEV (reference sequence). The V and J ends lost 4 bases and 2 bases, in that order; junction bases with no gene match: 4. In nucleotides, the CDR3 is TGTGCCAGCAGTTACCTACAGGGGCAAGAGACCCAGTACTTC. This encodes CASSYLQGQETQYF.

The chain combines TRBV5-1 with TRBJ1-2, with TRBD1 matching over 7 bases. This CDR3 spans 15 amino acids. Germline loops: CDR1 SGHRS, CDR2 YFSETQ. The V segment lost 4 bases and the J segment 4 bases; nucleotides outside the gene matches: 10. The CDR3 DNA reads TGCGCCAGCAGCCGAATTGACAGGGATGGCTATGGCTACACCTTC. Its translation is CASSRIDRDGYGYTF.

This clone has just one count. The V gene is TRBV6-5, the J gene TRBJ1-5; D is perhaps TRBD1 (5 bases). V was shortened by 5 bases and J by 4 bases, with 9 bases between the two germline ends. This CDR3 has 13 residues. The germline CDR1 and CDR2 sequences are MNHEY and SVGAGI. CDR3 residues: CASSAHRNQPQHF. DNA of the CDR3: TGTGCCAGCAGTGCGCACAGGAATCAGCCCCAGCATTTT.

This chain uses TRBV4-2 with TRBJ2-7; 8 bases fit TRBD1. V was clipped by 0 bases and J by 2 bases; unmatched bases: 6. This CDR3 has 16 amino acids. Germline CDR1 and CDR2: LGHNA and YNFKEQ. The CDR3 DNA reads as TGTGCCAGCAGCCAAGAGTCCCAGGACAGGGCCTACGAGCAGTACTTC. The encoded protein is CASSQESQDRAYEQYF.